These 2 T cell receptor beta chains were sequenced from one sample in a study of human T cells and chemical hapten exposure. Time point given: patch test 1, 2 weeks after DPC sensitization. Treatment of the sample: therapeutic diphenylcyclopropenone sensitization with weekly scalp DPC. TCRdb re-derived calls from the RACE reads in MiXCR, one entry per CDR3 protein. The repertoire consists of some 110,000 distinct CDR3 sequences, with around 10% occurring once and the leading ten covering just over 1.4%. The specimen was whole blood, collected in connection with sensitization to the hapten diphenylcyclopropenone (DPC). The receptors come from a woman aged 45-60 years with alopecia areata. Some clones in this sample may be carry-over from other donors' samples.

CDR3 nucleotides: TGTGCCAGCAGCCAGGGGGTTGTCGCTGAAGCTTTCTTT. Residues: CASSQGVVAEAFF. The genes are TRBV3-1 and TRBJ1-1, with D possibly matching TRBD1 (5 bases). Germline V lookup: CDR1 LGHDT, CDR2 YNNKEL (reference sequence). The germline V and J ends were trimmed by 3 bases and 6 bases, with 11 bases remaining between them. The CDR3 consists of 13 residues. Variable domain in full (rest from reference TRBV3-1 and TRBJ1-1): DTAVSQTPKYLVTQMGNDKSIKCEQNLGHDTMYWYKQDSKKFLKIMFSYNNKELIINETVPNRFSPKSPDKAHLNLHINSLELGDSAVYFCASSQGVVAEAFFGQGTRLTVV.

This clonotype occurred a few times. The gene calls are TRBV11-3 and TRBJ2-2; D gene ambiguous. The V gene's germline CDR1 is SGHNT and CDR2 YENEEA. The CDR3 has 14 residues. V was shortened by 1 base and J by 0 bases, with 3 bases between the two germline ends. The CDR3 DNA reads TGTGCCAGCAGCTTAGTTTCGAACACCGGGGAGCTGTTTTTT. Translation: CASSLVSNTGELFF.